The 20 T cell receptor beta chains given below trace back to one sample, sequenced in a study of CD8 T cells in ankylosing spondylitis. TCRdb re-derived calls from the 5' RACE reads in MiXCR, one entry per CDR3 protein. The sample shows 150,000 to 200,000 distinct CDR3 sequences, 15% to 20% of them seen only once. The sample consisted of blood, either unsorted or a sorted T cell fraction (not recorded which). These receptors came from a male donor with ankylosing spondylitis or in good health (not recorded which).

The rearrangement uses TRBV28 and TRBJ2-1, with 9 bases that match TRBD1. V lost 5 bases, J lost 7 bases, and 12 bases stayed unmatched. Per the germline V gene, CDR1 is MDHEN and CDR2 is SYDVKM. This CDR3 comprises 16 residues. Written as DNA, the CDR3 is TGTGCCAGCAGTACCGCCGGGACAGGGTCTGTTAATGAGCAGTTCTTC. It translates to CASSTAGTGSVNEQFF.

This clonotype occurred many times. The rearrangement joins TRBV5-1 to TRBJ2-3; no definite D call. In germline, CDR1 is SGHRS, CDR2 YFSETQ. V was trimmed by 5 bases and J by 9 bases, leaving 10 bases between them. The CDR3 spans 11 residues. The CDR3 nucleotides are TGCGCCAGCAGGGAGACCGCGACGCAGTATTTT. It yields the protein CASRETATQYF.

There are many counts of this clonotype. The genes are TRBV29-1 and TRBJ2-3; D possibly corresponds to TRBD1 (5 bases). Germline V gene lookup returns CDR1 SQVTM and CDR2 ANQGSEA. V was cut by 6 bases and J by 4 bases, with 11 bases left in between. This CDR3 is 12 amino acids long. The CDR3 is CSVAPGSDTQYF. CDR3 bases: TGCAGCGTCGCCCCAGGGTCAGATACGCAGTATTTT.

This clonotype showed up many times. CDR3 loop: CASSVSPIMIDNEQFF. The CDR3 DNA sequence: TGTGCCAGCAGCGTCAGCCCGATCATGATAGACAATGAGCAGTTCTTC. This chain links TRBV9 with TRBJ2-1; D unclear. The germline CDR1 and CDR2 sequences are SGDLS and YYNGEE. The length of the CDR3 is 16 residues. Trimming removed 2 bases at V and 5 bases at J, with 17 bases between.

This clonotype was observed at least ten times. This chain links TRBV12-3 or TRBV12-4 with TRBJ2-3; TRBD2 agrees at 7 bases. The CDR3 runs 14 residues. J lost 1 base, V lost 6 bases, and 4 bases had no gene match. The CDR3 sequence is CASSRTRRTDTQYF. For the CDR3, the DNA is TGTGCCAGCAGCAGGACTAGGCGCACAGATACGCAGTATTTT.

This clonotype was seen ten or more times. V and J are TRBV28 and TRBJ1-2; 8 bases line up with TRBD1. Germline CDR1 reads MDHEN; CDR2 reads SYDVKM. CDR3 length: 13 amino acids. J gave up 4 bases and V 6 bases, and 4 bases lay outside the gene matches. This CDR3 is CASRSGTGYGYTF. The DNA for the CDR3 is TGTGCCAGCAGGTCCGGGACAGGCTATGGCTACACCTTC.

This clonotype was detected ten times or more. The J gene is TRBJ2-7, the V gene TRBV5-1; TRBD1 aligns across 9 bases. Germline lookup yields CDR1 SGHRS and CDR2 YFSETQ. V lost 3 bases, J lost 7 bases, and 8 bases stayed unmatched. This CDR3 spans 14 amino acids. In DNA form, the CDR3 reads TGCGCCAGCAGCTCAAAGACAGGGGGATGGGAGCAGTACTTC. Translating it yields CASSSKTGGWEQYF.

The chain joins TRBV28 to TRBJ1-4; D remains unclear. V was pared by 8 bases and J by 5 bases, with 15 bases between. The CDR3 contains 14 residues. The germline CDR1 and CDR2 sequences are MDHEN and SYDVKM. The CDR3 bases are TGTGCCAGCGGAGGGCCCCAGTTGAATGAAAAACTGTTTTTT. Translation: CASGGPQLNEKLFF.

This clonotype has at least ten counts. The rearrangement joins TRBV5-1 to TRBJ1-1; D is ambiguous. Germline V CDR1 and CDR2: SGHRS, YFSETQ. V was clipped by 4 bases and J by 0 bases, with 10 bases between them. The CDR3 is 14 amino acids. In DNA, the CDR3 is TGCGCCAGCAGCACCCCGGCCGTGAACACTGAAGCTTTCTTT. It codes for CASSTPAVNTEAFF. The whole variable domain, remainder taken from reference TRBV5-1 and TRBJ1-1, is KAGVTQTPRYLIKTRGQQVTLSCSPISGHRSVSWYQQTPGQGLQFLFEYFSETQRNKGNFPGRFSGRQFSNSRSEMNVSTLELGDSALYLCASSTPAVNTEAFFGQGTRLTVV.

The V call is TRBV6-2 or TRBV6-3, the J call TRBJ2-2; no clear D gene. Germline V gene data show CDR1 as MNHEY and CDR2 as SVGEGT. This CDR3 is built from 16 residues. V was cut by 6 bases and J by 1 base, with 15 bases left in between. This chain's CDR3 is CASREPDGMNTGELFF. The CDR3 region has the DNA TGTGCCAGCAGAGAACCGGACGGTATGAACACCGGGGAGCTGTTTTTT.

This clonotype was found a few times. The V call is TRBV24-1, the J call TRBJ2-2; D ambiguous. V shed 4 bases and J shed 2 bases, with 10 bases lying between them. CDR3 length equals 15 residues. The germline gives CDR1 KGHDR, CDR2 SFDVKD. The CDR3 DNA reads TGTGCCACCAGTGACCGACCACCTAACACCGGGGAGCTGTTTTTT. It is translated as CATSDRPPNTGELFF.

This clonotype was observed many times. This chain links TRBV12-3 or TRBV12-4 with TRBJ1-5; D is uncertain. The V and J ends lost 5 bases and 4 bases respectively, with 12 bases between them. This CDR3 contains 14 residues. The CDR3 reads CASSQGDRNQPQHF. CDR3 in DNA: TGTGCCAGCAGTCAAGGCGACCGTAATCAGCCCCAGCATTTT.

This clonotype appeared many times. The chain recombines TRBV4-1 with TRBJ2-1; the D gene is possibly TRBD1 (6 bases). Germline V CDR1 and CDR2: MGHRA, YSYEKL. V lost 3 bases to trimming and J lost 9 bases, with 15 bases between them. The CDR3 consists of 14 residues. The CDR3 is CASSQILLGGEQFF. CDR3 coding DNA: TGCGCCAGCAGCCAGATACTTTTAGGGGGTGAGCAGTTCTTC.

This rearrangement joins TRBV20-1 to TRBJ2-7; D gene unclear. The V end was cut by 3 bases, the J end by 3 bases, with 15 bases between. This CDR3 is 14 amino acids long. Germline assignment: CDR1 DFQATT and CDR2 SNEGSKA (reference sequence). CDR3 in DNA: TGCAGTGCTAGGGAACGGCCGAGCGTCTACGAGCAGTACTTC. Residues: CSARERPSVYEQYF.

This chain uses TRBV10-1 with TRBJ1-3, with D possibly matching TRBD1 (5 bases). The CDR3 runs to 15 residues. V was clipped by 0 bases and J by 6 bases, with 12 bases between them. The germline gives CDR1 WNHNN, CDR2 SYGVQD (reference sequence). The CDR3 is CASSESVRGLNTIYF. CDR3 in DNA: TGCGCCAGCAGTGAGTCCGTAAGGGGTCTAAACACCATATATTTT.

The CDR3 DNA follows: TGTGCCAGCAGTCTTCTGGACGGATACAATGAGCAGTTCTTC. It specifies CASSLLDGYNEQFF. The V gene is TRBV28, the J gene TRBJ2-1, with unresolved D. The length of the CDR3 is 14 residues. Per the germline V gene, CDR1 is MDHEN and CDR2 is SYDVKM. The germline V and J ends were trimmed by 5 bases and 4 bases, with 12 bases remaining between them.

This clonotype was seen only a few times. The chain links TRBV3-1 to TRBJ1-3; D is unclear. V was shortened by 6 bases and J by 1 base, with 7 bases between the two germline ends. Germline loops: CDR1 LGHDT, CDR2 YNNKEL (reference sequence). The CDR3 has 13 residues. The CDR3 DNA reads TGTGCCAGCAGTGGAGATTCTGGAAACACCATATATTTT. This gives the protein CASSGDSGNTIYF.

This clonotype has ten or more counts. This chain links TRBV5-4 with TRBJ2-2; D remains ambiguous. Germline V gene data show CDR1 as SGHNT and CDR2 as YYREEE (reference sequence). V was clipped by 0 bases and J by 8 bases, with 8 bases between them. CDR3 length equals 13 residues. The CDR3 protein is CASSLGPGGELFF. The CDR3 region has the DNA TGTGCCAGCAGCTTGGGGCCGGGTGGGGAGCTGTTTTTT.

This chain connects TRBV28 to TRBJ1-4; D unresolved. V lost 7 bases and J 8 bases, leaving 17 bases between the germline ends. Germline CDR1 MDHEN, CDR2 SYDVKM. The CDR3 length is 14 residues. The CDR3 spells CASTQGGWKEKLFF. In DNA form, the CDR3 reads TGTGCCAGCACCCAAGGAGGGTGGAAGGAAAAACTGTTTTTT.

This clonotype was picked up a small number of times. The V gene is TRBV2, the J gene TRBJ2-7; 8 bases fit TRBD2. With V trimmed by 7 bases and J by 4 bases, 6 bases remained unmatched. Germline assignment: CDR1 SNHLY and CDR2 FYNNEI. The CDR3 loop spans 13 amino acids. The CDR3 bases are TGTGCCAGCAAGAGCGGGAGAGGATACGAGCAGTACTTC. Its protein product is CASKSGRGYEQYF.